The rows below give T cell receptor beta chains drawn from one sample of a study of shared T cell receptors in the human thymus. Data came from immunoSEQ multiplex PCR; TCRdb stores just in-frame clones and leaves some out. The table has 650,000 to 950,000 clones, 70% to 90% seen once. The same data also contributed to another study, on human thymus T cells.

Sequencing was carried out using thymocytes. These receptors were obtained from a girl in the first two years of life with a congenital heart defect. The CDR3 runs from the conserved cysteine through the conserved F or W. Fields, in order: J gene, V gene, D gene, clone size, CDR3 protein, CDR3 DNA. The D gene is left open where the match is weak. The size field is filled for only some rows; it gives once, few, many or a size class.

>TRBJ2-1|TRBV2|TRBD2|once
CASSDTQASGGAGNEQFF
TGTGCCAGCAGTGACACTCAGGCTAGCGGGGGGGCGGGCAATGAGCAGTTCTTC
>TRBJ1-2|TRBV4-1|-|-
CASSQGPRNSNYGYTF
TGCGCCAGCAGCCAGGGCCCCAGGAACTCTAACTATGGCTACACCTTC
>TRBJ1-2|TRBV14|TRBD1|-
CASSHMTGNYGYTF
TGTGCCAGCAGCCATATGACAGGGAACTATGGCTACACCTTC
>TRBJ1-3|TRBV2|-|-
CASSDWGGIIYGNTIYF
TGTGCCAGCAGTGATTGGGGGGGGATTATTTATGGAAACACCATATATTTT
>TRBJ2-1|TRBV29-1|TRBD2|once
CSVAPRGTGYNEQFF
TGCAGCGTTGCCCCGCGGGGGACGGGCTACAATGAGCAGTTCTTC
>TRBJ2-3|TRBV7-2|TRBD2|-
CASSDRSGTSGAPDTQYF
TGTGCCAGCAGCGATCGGTCCGGGACTAGCGGGGCGCCAGATACGCAGTATTTT
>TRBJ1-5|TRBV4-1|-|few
CASSQGGTGQPQHF
TGCGCCAGCAGCCAAGGGGGAACAGGGCAGCCCCAGCATTTT
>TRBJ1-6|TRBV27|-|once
CASTPGQYGQAGNNSPLHF
TGTGCCAGCACTCCCGGTCAGTACGGGCAGGCCGGGAATAATTCACCCCTCCACTTT
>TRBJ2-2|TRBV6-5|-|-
CASSLTPPAGELFF
TGTGCCAGCAGCCTCACACCACCCGCCGGGGAGCTGTTTTTT
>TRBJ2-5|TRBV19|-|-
CASRQGGYQETQYF
TGTGCCAGTAGACAGGGGGGGTACCAAGAGACCCAGTACTTC
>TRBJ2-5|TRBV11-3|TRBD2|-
CASSLEGTSGQETQYF
TGTGCCAGCAGCTTAGAGGGGACTAGCGGACAAGAGACCCAGTACTTC
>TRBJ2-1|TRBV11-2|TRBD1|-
CASSSGQVSYNEQFF
TGTGCCAGCAGCTCGGGACAGGTCTCCTACAATGAGCAGTTCTTC
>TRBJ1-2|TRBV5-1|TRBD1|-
CASSFNQGDYTF
TGCGCCAGCAGCTTCAATCAGGGGGACTACACCTTC
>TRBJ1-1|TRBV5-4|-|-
CASSLLVGGTEAFF
TGTGCCAGCAGCTTGCTCGTGGGGGGCACTGAAGCTTTCTTT
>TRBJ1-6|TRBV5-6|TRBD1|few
CASSLDRGFGPIYNSPLHF
TGTGCCAGCAGCTTGGACAGGGGATTTGGGCCCATATATAATTCCCCCCTCCACTTT
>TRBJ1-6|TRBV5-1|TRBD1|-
CASSTDRDRSPLHF
TGCGCCAGCAGCACGGACAGGGATCGTTCACCCCTCCACTTT
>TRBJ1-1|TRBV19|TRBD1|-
CAIRQGAESTNTEAFF
TGTGCCATCAGACAGGGGGCAGAATCAACGAACACTGAAGCTTTCTTT
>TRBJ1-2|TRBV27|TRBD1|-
CASSPDVRTGHYGYTF
TGTGCCAGCAGCCCTGACGTCCGGACAGGACATTATGGCTACACCTTC
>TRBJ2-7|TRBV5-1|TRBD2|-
CASTPGLAGAAYEQYF
TGCGCCAGCACCCCCGGTCTAGCGGGGGCCGCCTACGAGCAGTACTTC
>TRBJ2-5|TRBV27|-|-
CASSTPPGQETQYF
TGTGCCAGCAGCACCCCGCCGGGGCAAGAGACCCAGTACTTC
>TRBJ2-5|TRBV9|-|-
CASSDLGTGETQYF
TGTGCCAGCAGCGATTTGGGGACTGGAGAGACCCAGTACTTC
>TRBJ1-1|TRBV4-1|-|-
CASSQDLENTEAFF
TGCGCCAGCAGCCAAGATTTAGAGAACACTGAAGCTTTCTTT
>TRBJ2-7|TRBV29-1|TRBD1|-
CSAGQGEPYEQYF
TGCAGCGCCGGACAGGGCGAACCCTACGAGCAGTACTTC
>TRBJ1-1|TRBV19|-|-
CASSIQITGNTEAFF
TGTGCCAGTAGTATCCAAATTACAGGGAACACTGAAGCTTTCTTT
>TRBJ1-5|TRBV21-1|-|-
CASVSRSGTEINQPQHF
TGTGCCAGCGTATCTAGGTCTGGGACAGAGATAAATCAGCCCCAGCATTTT
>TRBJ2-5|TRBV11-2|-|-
CASSSNLGQQETQYF
TGTGCCAGCAGCAGTAATTTGGGGCAGCAAGAGACCCAGTACTTC
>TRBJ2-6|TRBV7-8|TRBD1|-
CASSRQGPFSGANVLTF
TGTGCCAGCAGCCGACAGGGCCCCTTCTCTGGGGCCAACGTCCTGACTTTC
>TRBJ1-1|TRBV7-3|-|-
CASSFPGSEGNTEAFF
TGTGCCAGCAGCTTCCCCGGGTCTGAGGGGAACACTGAAGCTTTCTTT
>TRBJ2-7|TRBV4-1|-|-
CASSHRTPGYEQYF
TGCGCCAGCAGCCACAGGACTCCAGGCTACGAGCAGTACTTC
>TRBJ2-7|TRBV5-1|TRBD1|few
CASSSDRASSYEQYF
TGCGCCAGCAGCTCGGACAGGGCTTCATCCTACGAGCAGTACTTC
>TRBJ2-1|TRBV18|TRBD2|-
CASSLPGLAGSPEGYNEQFF
TGTGCCAGCTCTCTGCCGGGACTAGCGGGGTCACCAGAGGGGTACAATGAGCAGTTCTTC
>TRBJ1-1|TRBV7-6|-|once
CASSLAQFQENTEAFF
TGTGCCAGCAGCTTAGCGCAGTTTCAGGAGAACACTGAAGCTTTCTTT
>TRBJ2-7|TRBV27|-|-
CASSPLAGEQYF
TGTGCCAGCAGTCCCCTAGCTGGCGAGCAGTACTTC
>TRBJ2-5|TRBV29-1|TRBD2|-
CSVEDVPSFCGGAGGRETQYF
TGCAGCGTTGAAGATGTCCCCAGTTTTTGCGGGGGGGCCGGTGGTCGAGAGACCCAGTACTTC
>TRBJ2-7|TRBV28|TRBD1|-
CASSFGQGEVYEQYF
TGTGCCAGCAGTTTCGGACAGGGGGAGGTCTACGAGCAGTACTTC
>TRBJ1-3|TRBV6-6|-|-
CASSRVAGNTIYF
TGTGCCAGCTCTCGGGTGGCTGGAAACACCATATATTTT
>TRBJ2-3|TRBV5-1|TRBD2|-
CASSFGTSATDTQYF
TGCGCCAGCAGCTTCGGGACTAGCGCTACAGATACGCAGTATTTT
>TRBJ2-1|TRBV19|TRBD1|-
CASSIGRQGGEQFF
TGTGCCAGTAGTATAGGGCGACAGGGGGGTGAGCAGTTCTTC
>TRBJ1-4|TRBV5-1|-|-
CASSLVPGAGENEKLFF
TGCGCCAGCAGCTTGGTCCCAGGGGCAGGGGAGAATGAAAAACTGTTTTTT
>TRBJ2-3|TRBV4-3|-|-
CASSQDRPEPSNTDTQYF
TGCGCCAGCAGCCAAGATCGTCCGGAGCCGTCGAACACAGATACGCAGTATTTT
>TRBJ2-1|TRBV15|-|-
CATSRSTPLYNEQFF
TGTGCCACCAGCAGATCTACCCCTTTATACAATGAGCAGTTCTTC